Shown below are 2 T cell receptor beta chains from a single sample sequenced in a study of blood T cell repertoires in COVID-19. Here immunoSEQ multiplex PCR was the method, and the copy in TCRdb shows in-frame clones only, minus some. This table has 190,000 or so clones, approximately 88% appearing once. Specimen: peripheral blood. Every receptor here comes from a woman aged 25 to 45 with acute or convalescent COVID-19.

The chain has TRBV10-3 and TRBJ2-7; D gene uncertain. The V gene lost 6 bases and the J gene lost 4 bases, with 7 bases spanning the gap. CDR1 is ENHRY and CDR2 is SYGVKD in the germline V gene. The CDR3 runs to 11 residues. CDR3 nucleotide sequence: TGTGCCATCAGACGGCGGTACGAGCAGTACTTC. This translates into CAIRRRYEQYF.

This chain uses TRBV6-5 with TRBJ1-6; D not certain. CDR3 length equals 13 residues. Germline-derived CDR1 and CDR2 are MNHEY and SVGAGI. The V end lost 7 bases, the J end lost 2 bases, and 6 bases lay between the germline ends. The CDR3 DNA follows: TGTGCCAGCACGGGAGCCTATAATTCACCCCTCCACTTT. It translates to CASTGAYNSPLHF.